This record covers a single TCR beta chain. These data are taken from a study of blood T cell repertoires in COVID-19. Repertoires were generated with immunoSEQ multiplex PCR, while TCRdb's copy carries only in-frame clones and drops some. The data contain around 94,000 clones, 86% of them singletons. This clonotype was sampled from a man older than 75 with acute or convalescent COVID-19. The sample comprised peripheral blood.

CDR3 amino acids: CASSLGDYSNQPQHF. The CDR3 nucleotides are TGTGCCAGCAGTTTGGGAGATTATAGCAATCAGCCCCAGCATTTT. The chain links TRBV28 to TRBJ1-5; D is unclear. The CDR3 contains 15 residues. The V and J ends lost 3 bases and 0 bases respectively, with 9 bases between them. Per germline, CDR1 MDHEN and CDR2 SYDVKM.